A selection of T cell receptor beta chains follows, all from one sample in a study of cytomegalovirus exposure and HLA in healthy donors. Libraries were prepared by immunoSEQ multiplex PCR; TCRdb keeps only in-frame clonotypes and omits some of them. Of some 78,000 clones listed, about four fifths are singletons. The specimen was PBMCs. The receptors here all came from a man aged 45 to 65 in good health and CMV-seropositive. The CDR3 runs from the conserved cysteine through the conserved F or W. The D gene is left open where the match is weak. Rows give clone size only sometimes, using once, few, many, or a class for an expanded clone.

TRBJ2-7,TRBD2,-,TRBV11-2,TGTGCCAGCAGCTCGACTAGCGGGAGTGACGAGCAGTACTTC,CASSSTSGSDEQYF
TRBJ1-5,-,-,TRBV5-5,TGTGCCAGCAGCTTCAACCAGGGGTTGAATCAGCCCCAGCATTTT,CASSFNQGLNQPQHF
TRBJ2-7,TRBD2,-,TRBV7-9,TGTTCCAGCAGTCCCACCGGGGGGATCGAGCAGTACTTC,CSSSPTGGIEQYF
TRBJ1-2,-,-,TRBV19,TGTGCCAGTAGTATAGAAGCTCCCAGATCAGGGGTAGGATATGGCTACACCTTC,CASSIEAPRSGVGYGYTF
TRBJ1-5,-,-,TRBV30,TGTGCCTGGAGTGCGGGGAGGGATCAGCCCCAGCATTTT,CAWSAGRDQPQHF
TRBJ2-1,-,-,TRBV19,TGTGCCAGTAGTATACGGGACAACCACAATGAGCAGTTCTTC,CASSIRDNHNEQFF
TRBJ2-7,TRBD1,-,TRBV5-1,TGCGCCAGCAGCTTGTATGACAGGGACTACGAGCAGTACTTC,CASSLYDRDYEQYF
TRBJ2-1,TRBD1,few,TRBV11-2,TGTGCCAGCAGCTCGGGACAGGGCCCCTACAATGAGCAGTTCTTC,CASSSGQGPYNEQFF
TRBJ2-1,TRBD2,-,TRBV2,TGTGCCAGGGGGGGGTCTAGCGGGAGTTTTGATGAGCAGTTCTTC,CARGGSSGSFDEQFF
TRBJ1-2,-,-,TRBV6-6,TGTGCCAGCAAACCGTTAGACACGTACTATGGCTACACCTTC,CASKPLDTYYGYTF
TRBJ2-7,-,few,TRBV7-3,TGTGCCAGCAGCTTAACAGGGGGAAGCGAGCAGTACTTC,CASSLTGGSEQYF